This TCR beta chain was obtained from a study of PD-L1 blockade in urothelial cancer. Study-level background: Blood was tested 3 weeks (second dose) and 6 weeks into treatment.

Profiling relied on immunoSEQ multiplex PCR, and the TCRdb table lists in-frame clones only, not all of them. The sample shows 20,000 to 30,000 clones, 84% of them seen only once. The CDR3 length is 13 residues. Trimming cost V 5 bases and J 3 bases, with 10 bases left between them. Germline V gives CDR1 MDHEN, CDR2 SYDVKM. The chain employs TRBV28 and TRBJ1-2; D may be TRBD1 (5 bases). The source of this sequence is a man aged 65 to 85 with urothelial cancer. The input for sequencing was PBMCs, taken around atezolizumab (anti-PD-L1) treatment. This CDR3 is CASSRDRHYGYTF. The CDR3 nucleotides are TGTGCCAGCAGTCGTGACAGACACTATGGCTACACCTTC.